Following are 9 T cell receptor beta chains from one sample sequenced in a study of pediatric ulcerative colitis. Using immunoSEQ multiplex PCR, the repertoire was profiled, and TCRdb retains in-frame clones only, with some absent. The table includes 59,000 or so clones, 75% to 85% detected once. The sequenced material came from blood. These receptors were obtained from a boy between 5 and 17 years old with moderate ulcerative colitis.

The chain is built from TRBV14 and TRBJ1-1, with TRBD1 matching over 7 bases. The J segment lost 1 base and the V segment lost 4 bases, leaving 9 bases of the junction unmatched. This CDR3 is 16 amino acids long. Germline V gene data show CDR1 as SGHDN and CDR2 as FVKESK. CDR3 sequence: CASSRRDRLRNTEAFF. The CDR3 nucleotides read TGTGCCAGCAGCCGCCGGGACAGACTTCGGAACACTGAAGCTTTCTTT.

The V and J genes are TRBV28 and TRBJ1-5; D gene ambiguous. The CDR3 covers 15 residues. Germline V lookup: CDR1 MDHEN, CDR2 SYDVKM. The V end lost 6 bases, the J end lost 4 bases, and 16 bases lay between the germline ends. Here the CDR3 reads CASSSYGDGNQPQHF. As DNA, the CDR3 is TGTGCCAGCAGCTCTTATGGGGATGGGAATCAGCCCCAGCATTTT.

This clone was counted between two and nine times. The V call is TRBV11-2, the J call TRBJ1-1; TRBD1 matches at 10 bases. V lost 1 base to trimming and J lost 3 bases; unmatched junction nucleotides: 5. The CDR3 is made up of 16 amino acids. Germline assignment: CDR1 SGHAT and CDR2 FQNNGV. The DNA for the CDR3 is TGTGCCAGCAGCTTAGCGGGACAGGGGAGATACACTGAAGCTTTCTTT. Translation: CASSLAGQGRYTEAFF.

J is TRBJ2-7 and V is TRBV10-3; possibly TRBD1 or TRBD2 for D (6 bases each). This CDR3 spans 14 amino acids. The V end was cut by 3 bases, the J end by 5 bases, with 14 bases between. In germline, CDR1 is ENHRY, CDR2 SYGVKD. CDR3 DNA sequence: TGTGCCATCAGTGACGGGGGAGCAGGGGACGAGCAGTACTTC. This sequence encodes CAISDGGAGDEQYF.

This clone was picked up a small number of times. CDR3: CASRSTQGGYTF. Here the CDR3 DNA reads TGTGCCAGTAGGTCGACTCAGGGTGGCTACACCTTC. The chain is built from TRBV19 and TRBJ1-2, with D possibly matching TRBD1 (5 bases). Trimming cost V 6 bases and J 7 bases, with 12 bases left between them. The germline V gene has CDR1 LNHDA and CDR2 SQIVND (reference sequence). This CDR3 has 12 amino acids.

The chain recombines TRBV19 with TRBJ1-2; TRBD1 matches at 8 bases. Germline V gives CDR1 LNHDA, CDR2 SQIVND (reference sequence). V lost 3 bases, J lost 0 bases, and 9 bases stayed unmatched. The CDR3 extends over 17 amino acids. CDR3 sequence reads: CASSITGQALANYGYTF. The CDR3 DNA follows: TGTGCCAGTAGTATCACGGGACAGGCTTTAGCTAACTATGGCTACACCTTC. Filled out from reference TRBV19 and TRBJ1-2, the complete variable domain reads DGGITQSPKYLFRKEGQNVTLSCEQNLNHDAMYWYRQDPGQGLRLIYYSQIVNDFQKGDIAEGYSVSREKKESFPLTVTSAQKNPTAFYLCASSITGQALANYGYTFGSGTRLTVV.

The rearrangement links TRBV28 to TRBJ2-1; 7 bases map to TRBD1. J was trimmed by 9 bases and V by 5 bases; bases with no gene match: 7. From germline, CDR1 is MDHEN and CDR2 SYDVKM. There are 13 residues in the CDR3. The CDR3 bases are TGTGCCAGCAGTGAACAGGGGAGAGGTGAGCAGTTCTTC. This codes for CASSEQGRGEQFF. The full variable domain, in which reference TRBV28 and TRBJ2-1 provide the parts outside the CDR3, is DVKVTQSSRYLVKRTGEKVFLECVQDMDHENMFWYRQDPGLGLRLIYFSYDVKMKEKGDIPEGYSVSREKKERFSLILESASTNQTSMYLCASSEQGRGEQFFGPGTRLTVL.

The gene calls are TRBV7-9 and TRBJ1-2; 8 positions agree with TRBD1. The length of the CDR3 is 17 residues. Germline trimming cut 4 bases from V and 4 bases from J; bases unmatched to any gene: 14. Germline V gene lookup returns CDR1 SEHNR and CDR2 FQNEAQ (reference sequence). This CDR3 reads CASSYLSLLDRGYGYTF. The CDR3 region has the DNA TGTGCCAGCAGCTACCTCTCCCTATTAGACAGGGGCTATGGCTACACCTTC.

This chain joins TRBV5-4 and TRBJ2-7; 11 bases align to TRBD2. The V gene end was trimmed by 0 bases and the J gene end by 4 bases; junction bases not matched to a gene: 0. The CDR3 loop spans 14 amino acids. From germline, CDR1 is SGHNT and CDR2 YYREEE (reference sequence). The CDR3 region is CASSLGTSGYEQYF. The CDR3 nucleotides read TGTGCCAGCAGCTTGGGGACTAGCGGGTACGAGCAGTACTTC.